What follows are 30 T cell receptor beta chains derived from one specimen sequenced in a study of prognosis after radiotherapy for stage I lung cancer. Genomic DNA provided the template from which TCR beta CDR3 was amplified by two-round multiplex PCR. It was primers specific to each TRBV and TRBJ gene that first-round PCR used. TCRdb re-analysed the multiplex PCR reads in MiXCR, keeping a single row per CDR3 protein. The sample carries more than 12,000 distinct CDR3 sequences, 31% recorded once. The input for sequencing was PBMCs, taken before or after stereotactic body radiation therapy (not recorded which). The receptors derive from a donor over 45 with non-small cell lung cancer.

This clonotype came up many times. This may arise from a read error, as a much more abundant clone is one base away. The chain links TRBV6-1 to TRBJ1-3, with TRBD1 matching 8 bases. This CDR3 spans 16 amino acids. Germline CDR1 reads MNHNS; CDR2 reads SASEGT. CDR3 DNA: TGTGCCAGCAGTCAACCCGGGACAGGTTTGGGAAACACCGTATATTTT. It is translated as CASSQPGTGLGNTVYF.

This clonotype is medium-sized by share. The chain recombines TRBV20-1 with TRBJ2-1; 15 bases are a match to TRBD2. This CDR3 has 17 residues. V dropped 5 bases and J dropped 3; count of bases not matched to a gene: 8. Looked up from germline, CDR1 is DFQATT and CDR2 is SNEGSKA (reference sequence). The DNA for the CDR3 is TGCAGTGCTGGAGGACTAGCGGGAGGGCCAGACTACAATGAGCAGTTCTTC. Translation gives CSAGGLAGGPDYNEQFF.

This clonotype ranks as medium-sized. The chain employs TRBV12-3 or TRBV12-4 and TRBJ2-7; 8 bases fit TRBD2. J gave up 4 bases and V 6 bases, and 5 bases lay outside the gene matches. This CDR3 has 13 amino acids. The DNA of the CDR3 is TGTGCCAGCAGGAGCGGGAGTTTATACGAGCAGTACTTC. Protein: CASRSGSLYEQYF.

This clonotype was picked up one time. The V gene is TRBV6-2 or TRBV6-3, the J gene TRBJ2-7, with 7 positions matching TRBD2. The CDR3 totals 16 residues. CDR1 MNHEY and CDR2 SVGEGT come from the germline V gene. The junction had 10 bases not matched to a gene; V was cut back by 1 base and J by 4 bases. The chain's CDR3 is CASSYCDSGGAYEQYF. CDR3 sequence (DNA): TGTGCCAGCAGTTACTGTGATTCGGGGGGAGCATACGAGCAGTACTTC.

This clonotype is labeled medium-sized. In DNA form, the CDR3 reads TGTGCCTGGAGTGTACTACGAAGTGAGCAGTTCTTC. Translation gives CAWSVLRSEQFF. The chain joins TRBV30 to TRBJ2-1; D gene ambiguous. Germline lookup yields CDR1 GTSNPN and CDR2 SVGIG (reference sequence). Trimming took off 0 bases at V and 9 bases at J, with 9 bases between the two ends. The CDR3 loop spans 12 amino acids.

The chain couples TRBV27 to TRBJ1-2; 7 bases line up with TRBD1. Germline V gene data show CDR1 as MNHEY and CDR2 as SMNVEV (reference sequence). The CDR3 is 15 amino acids. J gave up 3 bases and V 6 bases, and 10 bases lay outside the gene matches. The CDR3 is CASSSPTGCHYGYTF. DNA for the CDR3: TGTGCCAGCAGCTCCCCGACAGGGTGCCACTATGGCTACACCTTC.

The chain employs TRBV6-1 and TRBJ2-3; D possibly corresponds to TRBD1 (6 bases). Germline CDR1 and CDR2: MNHNS and SASEGT. There are 17 residues in the CDR3. V was shortened by 2 bases and J by 0 bases, with 15 bases between the two germline ends. The DNA of the CDR3 is TGTGCCAGCAGTGAAAGGAATACAGGGCAAAGCACAGATACGCAGTATTTT. Its translation is CASSERNTGQSTDTQYF.

This clonotype has ten or more counts. The J gene is TRBJ2-6, the V gene TRBV5-1; TRBD1 might be the D (6 bases). Germline V lookup: CDR1 SGHRS, CDR2 YFSETQ. V lost 0 bases to trimming and J lost 2 bases, with 9 bases between them. This CDR3 is built from 16 residues. The CDR3 coding sequence is TGCGCCAGCAGCTTGGTGGGGGCTCCTGGGGCCAACGTCCTGACTTTC. Amino acids: CASSLVGAPGANVLTF.

This clonotype was recorded many times. V gene TRBV28 combines with J gene TRBJ2-5, with D unclear. Germline lookup yields CDR1 MDHEN and CDR2 SYDVKM. The CDR3 contains 11 residues. Deletions cut 6 bases from V and 2 bases from J, with 4 bases between. CDR3 DNA sequence: TGTGCCAGCAGCACACAAGAGACCCAGTACTTC. It yields the protein CASSTQETQYF.

A remark on this clonotype: A far bigger clonotype differs at one base, so this is likely a read error. This chain connects TRBV7-9 to TRBJ2-7; TRBD1 agrees at 12 bases. The junction had 9 bases not matched to a gene; V was cut back by 6 bases and J by 9 bases. From germline, CDR1 is SEHNR and CDR2 FQNEAQ (reference sequence). The CDR3 totals 14 residues. This CDR3 is CASRSRDRGPRQYF. As DNA, the CDR3 is TGTGCCAGCAGAAGCCGGGACAGGGGGCCTCGGCAGTACTTC.

By share of the sample, this clonotype is medium-sized. The chain has TRBV2 and TRBJ2-3, with 12 bases lining up with TRBD2. V lost 5 bases to trimming and J lost 7 bases; unmatched junction nucleotides: 7. CDR3 length: 15 amino acids. Germline V lookup: CDR1 SNHLY, CDR2 FYNNEI. CDR3 DNA sequence: TGTGCCAGCAGTCTACTAGCGGGAGGCCCCAATACGCAGTATTTT. Translating gives CASSLLAGGPNTQYF.

In the case of this clonotype: One junction end disagrees with the germline gene, perhaps due to a read error. CDR3 sequence: CASSSRELACNEQLF. CDR3 in DNA: TGTGCCAGCAGCTCAAGGGAGCTAGCCTGCAATGAGCAGTTATTC. This sequence joins TRBV14 and TRBJ2-1, with D possibly TRBD2 on 5 matching bases. This CDR3 is 15 amino acids long. Germline values: CDR1 SGHDN, CDR2 FVKESK.

J is TRBJ2-2 and V is TRBV27; D unresolved. Germline V CDR1 and CDR2: MNHEY, SMNVEV (reference sequence). CDR3 size: 15 residues. V dropped 3 bases and J dropped 7 bases, with 15 bases sitting between them. Written as DNA, the CDR3 is TGTGCCAGCAGTTTCAGATATCTTGGGATCGGGGAGCTGTTTTTT. It yields the protein CASSFRYLGIGELFF.

Within the sample, this clonotype is medium-sized. V usage is TRBV25-1 and J usage is TRBJ1-1; no clear D gene. Germline V gene data show CDR1 as MGHDK and CDR2 as SYGVNS. Trimming took off 1 base at V and 1 base at J, with 10 bases between the two ends. The CDR3 is 15 residues long. The CDR3 sequence is CASSELGGRNTEAFF. In DNA, the CDR3 is TGTGCCAGCAGTGAATTGGGAGGGAGGAACACTGAAGCTTTCTTT.

This chain joins TRBV5-1 and TRBJ2-3; the match to TRBD1 covers 8 bases. This CDR3 comprises 16 residues. Unmatched junction bases numbered 10, after V lost 5 bases and J lost 2 bases. CDR1 is SGHRS and CDR2 is YFSETQ in the germline V gene. CDR3 amino acids: CASSTGTGGITDTQYF. In DNA, the CDR3 is TGCGCCAGCAGTACCGGTACAGGGGGAATCACAGATACGCAGTATTTT. Full variable domain (missing parts from reference TRBV5-1 and TRBJ2-3): KAGVTQTPRYLIKTRGQQVTLSCSPISGHRSVSWYQQTPGQGLQFLFEYFSETQRNKGNFPGRFSGRQFSNSRSEMNVSTLELGDSALYLCASSTGTGGITDTQYFGPGTRLTVL.

This clonotype was seen at least ten times. The chain uses TRBV20-1 and TRBJ1-3, with TRBD1 matching 8 bases. Germline loops: CDR1 DFQATT, CDR2 SNEGSKA (reference sequence). V was clipped by 2 bases and J by 2 bases; unmatched bases: 2. This CDR3 contains 14 residues. The CDR3 spells CSARTRGPGNTIYF. The CDR3 DNA follows: TGCAGTGCTAGAACCAGGGGGCCTGGAAACACCATATATTTT.

This clonotype was observed many times. V is TRBV24-1 and J is TRBJ2-3, with no clear D. Germline-derived CDR1 and CDR2 are KGHDR and SFDVKD. V lost 4 bases, J lost 14 bases, and 15 bases lay in between. The CDR3 consists of 12 residues. DNA for the CDR3: TGTGCCACCAGTGACGCCTTAGGAACAGCGTATTTT. Amino acids: CATSDALGTAYF.

This clonotype was counted at least ten times. The CDR3 ends on some other residue instead of the conserved phenylalanine or tryptophan, so this is likely a read error. It is unclear where the CDR3 begins or ends on the DNA, so no DNA is shown, and the CDR3 is as TCRdb lists it. The chain combines TRBV3-1 with TRBJ2-7; TRBD1, the table's D call, lacks a check against the DNA. CDR1 is LGHDT and CDR2 is YNNKEL in the germline V gene (reference sequence). A total of 13 residues make up the CDR3, ends included. CDR3 sequence reads: CASSPTRDRVVSL.

The J gene is TRBJ2-1, the V gene TRBV15; TRBD1 matches at 7 bases. Germline-derived CDR1 and CDR2 are LNHNV and YYDKDF (reference sequence). The CDR3 consists of 16 residues. V was pared by 1 base and J by 6 bases, with 9 bases of the junction left unmatched. This CDR3 reads CATSRGGTGVGNEQFF. The CDR3 nucleotides are TGTGCCACCAGCAGAGGAGGAACAGGGGTGGGCAATGAGCAGTTCTTC.

This clonotype was found a few times. This sequence is one base from a far larger clone and is likely a read error. V is TRBV6-1 and J is TRBJ1-6, with D perhaps TRBD1 (6 bases). This CDR3 contains 14 residues. CDR1 and CDR2 from the germline V gene are MNHNS and SASEGT. CDR3 sequence: CASSLGGLFSLASF. The CDR3 bases are TGTGCCAGCAGCCTGGGGGGGCTTTTTTCTCTAGCTTCCTTT.

This clonotype appeared many times. This sequence joins TRBV4-2 and TRBJ1-2; 7 nucleotides line up with TRBD1. Trimming removed 4 bases from V and 6 bases from J; junction bases left unmatched: 8. The CDR3 has 14 residues. Germline-derived CDR1 and CDR2 are LGHNA and YNFKEQ. The CDR3 spells CASSPMHDRDGYTF. The CDR3 DNA reads as TGTGCCAGCAGCCCAATGCACGACAGGGATGGCTACACCTTC.

This clonotype has at least ten counts. J is TRBJ1-1 and V is TRBV28, with D possibly being TRBD1 (5 bases). CDR3 size: 16 residues. V lost 5 bases to trimming and J lost 1 base, with 17 bases between them. Germline V gene sequence: CDR1 MDHEN, CDR2 SYDVKM. The CDR3 nucleotides read TGTGCCAGCAGTCCCCGTACCGGGACCGGGAACACTGAAGCTTTCTTT. Protein sequence: CASSPRTGTGNTEAFF.

This clonotype has ten or more counts. The chain has TRBV11-2 and TRBJ2-7; D is undetermined. Trimming shortened V by 4 bases and J by 6 bases, and 16 bases separated the two germline ends. This CDR3 contains 14 residues. The V gene's germline CDR1 is SGHAT and CDR2 FQNNGV. CDR3 nucleotides: TGTGCCAGCAGCTCGATGAGTACTCCGGGCGAGCAGTACTTC. Its translation: CASSSMSTPGEQYF. Using reference TRBV11-2 and TRBJ2-7 for the parts outside the CDR3, the full variable domain is EAGVAQSPRYKIIEKRQSVAFWCNPISGHATLYWYQQILGQGPKLLIQFQNNGVVDDSQLPKDRFSAERLKGVDSTLKIQPAKLEDSAVYLCASSSMSTPGEQYFGPGTRLTVT.

By sample share, this clonotype is medium-sized (0.01 to 0.1%). This rearrangement joins TRBV6-1 to TRBJ2-1, with 7 bases identical to TRBD1. In germline, CDR1 is MNHNS, CDR2 SASEGT. CDR3 length: 15 amino acids. The trim removed 6 bases at V and 7 bases at J, leaving 12 bases unmatched. The CDR3 here is CASRGTGVRLNEQFF. For the CDR3, the DNA is TGTGCCAGCAGGGGAACAGGGGTACGTCTGAATGAGCAGTTCTTC.

Comments on this clonotype: A far larger clone is just one base off, so this is likely a read error. The V gene is TRBV5-4, the J gene TRBJ2-3; 10 bases line up with TRBD2. Germline values: CDR1 SGHNT, CDR2 YYREEE (reference sequence). This CDR3 is built from 17 residues. The CDR3 is CASSHTQLAGWADAQYF. DNA for the CDR3: TGTGCCAGCAGCCACACCCAACTAGCGGGATGGGCAGATGCGCAGTATTTT.

This clonotype was counted many times. The V gene is TRBV3-1, the J gene TRBJ2-5; 8 bases are a match to TRBD2. The CDR3 covers 18 residues. With 0 bases clipped from V and 3 bases from J, the junction kept 12 bases outside the gene matches. The germline CDR1 and CDR2 sequences are LGHDT and YNNKEL (reference sequence). DNA of the CDR3: TGTGCCAGCAGCCAAGATCGCCCGGGGGCGGGAGGTAAAGAGACCCAGTACTTC. Translated: CASSQDRPGAGGKETQYF.

In the case of this clonotype: The CDR3 carries no conserved terminal phenylalanine or tryptophan, so it likely arises from a read error. This chain links TRBV2 with TRBJ2-7; a weak D match, TRBD1 (6 bases). The CDR3 loop spans 13 amino acids. The germline CDR1 and CDR2 sequences are SNHLY and FYNNEI. The CDR3 region is CASVQGTLREQYS. The CDR3 DNA is TGTGCGAGTGTCCAGGGGACCCTTAGGGAGCAGTACTCC.

The table lists this clonotype with many counts. The CDR3 DNA is TGTGCCAGCAGCCCCGGGATCGACAGCACCATATATTTT. It codes for CASSPGIDSTIYF. This chain joins TRBV11-3 and TRBJ1-3; perhaps TRBD1 as D (5 bases). Germline lookup yields CDR1 SGHNT and CDR2 YENEEA. V dropped 5 bases and J dropped 9 bases, with 14 bases sitting between them. CDR3 length: 13 residues. Supplemented by reference TRBV11-3 and TRBJ1-3, the full variable domain reads EAGVVQSPRYKIIEKKQPVAFWCNPISGHNTLYWYLQNLGQGPELLIRYENEEAVDDSQLPKDRFSAERLKGVDSTLKIQPAELGDSAVYLCASSPGIDSTIYFGEGSWLTVV.

Ten or more counts support this clonotype. The DNA of the CDR3 is TGTGCCAGCAGTGACAGCTCCTACAATGAGCAGTTCTTC. It yields the protein CASSDSSYNEQFF. The chain couples TRBV6-4 to TRBJ2-1; D gene unclear. V was cut by 2 bases and J by 0 bases, with 2 bases left in between. The CDR3 contains 13 residues. Germline V CDR1 and CDR2: MRHNA, SNTAGT.

Concerning this clonotype: Its ends do not fully match the called genes, so a read error is possible. The chain links TRBV5-1 to TRBJ2-1; TRBD1 agrees at 8 bases. Germline-derived CDR1 and CDR2 are SGHRS and YFSETQ. The CDR3 sequence is 14 residues long. For the CDR3, the DNA is TGCGCCAACAGCCCCGGGACAGGAAGCAATGAGCAGTCCTTC. Protein product: CANSPGTGSNEQSF.